This T cell receptor beta chain was retrieved from a study of radiotherapy plus CTLA-4 blockade in lung cancer. TCRdb's table, derived via immunoSEQ multiplex PCR, lists solely in-frame clones and lacks some. Of 81,000 or so clones in the sample, 70% to 85% were seen once. V gave up 2 bases and J gave up 5 bases, with 5 bases separating them. The CDR3 is made up of 11 amino acids. Germline CDR1 and CDR2: GTSNPN and SVGIG (reference sequence). The TCR was taken from a human donor with non-small cell lung cancer who had stable disease on radiotherapy plus ipilimumab. The chain couples TRBV30 to TRBJ2-3; the D gene is possibly TRBD2 (5 bases). Material: peripheral blood, obtained from a patient treated with radiotherapy plus ipilimumab. As DNA, the CDR3 is TGTGCCTGGAGTCGGGGAGATACGCAGTATTTT. Translating gives CAWSRGDTQYF. Based on the CDR3 plus reference TRBV30 and TRBJ2-3, the full variable domain is SQTIHQWPATLVQPVGSPLSLECTVEGTSNPNLYWYRQAAGRGLQLLFYSVGIGQISSEVPQNLSASRPQDRQFILSSKKLLLSDSGFYLCAWSRGDTQYFGPGTRLTVL.